This T cell receptor beta chain was sequenced during a study of STAT5B mutations in CD4+ large granular lymphocyte leukemia. Study-level background: Anti-CD4 microbead selection came after CD8+ cell depletion in cryopreserved samples.

Here immunoSEQ multiplex PCR was the method, and the copy in TCRdb shows in-frame clones only, minus some. The data show 1,500 to 2,000 clones, 77% seen once. Overall study results and limits: Top patient clones used TRBV06 genes more often: 8/27 versus 2/35 in controls. The CD4+ versus CD8+ T-LGLL clonality difference may reflect limited sample size. The clonality comparison with controls used just 6 or 7 CD4-sorted patient samples.

The CDR3 covers 14 residues. Germline V gives CDR1 GTSNPN, CDR2 SVGIG (reference sequence). V lost 4 bases and J lost 0, with 10 bases in between. As for this clone: Antigen: not known.

The sample taken for sequencing was PBMCs. The chain couples TRBV30 to TRBJ1-3; D perhaps matches TRBD1 (6 bases). The receptor's source is a woman in her 70s with CD4+ T-cell large granular lymphocyte leukemia. For the CDR3, the DNA is TGTGCCTGGACTCAGGGGAGCTCTGGAAACACCATATATTTT. It specifies CAWTQGSSGNTIYF.